This entry concerns a single T cell receptor (beta chain). This CDR3 is built from 11 residues. Here immunoSEQ multiplex PCR was the method, and the copy in TCRdb shows in-frame clones only, minus some. The repertoire holds hundreds of thousands of clones, with around 78% as singletons. The record originates from a study of shared clonotypes between healthy human individuals. The chain links TRBV21-1 to TRBJ1-1. TRBV21-1 is marked as a pseudogene. Sequenced sample: PBMCs. The clonotype comes from a woman aged 40 to 49 in good health. Some clones in this sample may be carry-over from other donors' samples. The CDR3 region is CASSPPAEAFF. CDR3 nucleotide sequence: TGTGCCAGCAGCCCCCCCGCTGAAGCTTTCTTT.